Shown below are 23 T cell receptor beta chains from a single sample sequenced in a study of T cell responses to AZD1222 COVID-19 vaccine. Sequencing used immunoSEQ multiplex PCR; TCRdb keeps in-frame clones, though not all of them. The sample lists around 83,000 clones, under 95% occurring once. The specimen comprised peripheral blood, sampled on day 0 of AZD1222 vaccination. The receptors shown here come from an adult in good health.

This clone was seen once. V and J are TRBV6-4 and TRBJ2-6; maybe TRBD2 (5 bases). Trimming left V 6 bases short and J 0 bases short, with 9 bases between. The CDR3 totals 15 residues. Germline loops: CDR1 MRHNA, CDR2 SNTAGT. The CDR3 nucleotides are TGTGCCAGCAGAGAGACTATCTCTGGGGCCAACGTCCTGACTTTC. Residues: CASRETISGANVLTF.

The CDR3: CASSQAPSSSGQPQHF. Here the CDR3 DNA reads TGCGCCAGCAGCCAAGCCCCATCTTCCTCTGGCCAGCCCCAGCATTTT. V usage is TRBV4-1 and J usage is TRBJ1-5, with unresolved D. V lost 1 base and J 7 bases, leaving 17 bases between the germline ends. Germline CDR1 reads MGHRA; CDR2 reads YSYEKL. CDR3 length equals 16 residues.

This clone was detected once. This chain joins TRBV6-5 and TRBJ1-2; unclear D gene. Germline loops: CDR1 MNHEY, CDR2 SVGAGI. V shed 7 bases and J shed 5 bases, with 11 bases lying between them. The CDR3 contains 12 residues. The CDR3 here is CASKGRLYGYTF. CDR3 nucleotide sequence: TGTGCCAGCAAAGGGAGGCTTTATGGCTACACCTTC.

V is TRBV27 and J is TRBJ2-5; 12 positions agree with TRBD1. V lost 6 bases and J lost 5; bases outside the gene matches: 4. CDR1 MNHEY and CDR2 SMNVEV come from the germline V gene (reference sequence). This CDR3 spans 14 amino acids. CDR3 loop: CASRPGQGAETQYF. The CDR3 region has the DNA TGTGCCAGCAGGCCGGGACAGGGGGCGGAGACCCAGTACTTC.

The J gene is TRBJ2-3, the V gene TRBV10-1; D possibly uses TRBD1 or TRBD2 (5 bases each). CDR1 is WNHNN and CDR2 is SYGVQD in the germline V gene (reference sequence). The V end was cut by 6 bases, the J end by 8 bases, with 18 bases between. CDR3 length equals 14 residues. The chain's CDR3 is CASSDEERGATQYF. As DNA, the CDR3 is TGCGCCAGCAGCGACGAAGAGCGAGGGGCTACGCAGTATTTT.

V and J are TRBV6-1 and TRBJ2-7; D is unclear. Germline CDR1 is MNHNS and CDR2 is SASEGT. Trimming shortened V by 3 bases and J by 3 bases, and 6 bases separated the two germline ends. CDR3 length: 12 residues. In DNA, the CDR3 is TGTGCCAGCAGTGAGTCGATCTACGAGCAGTACTTC. As protein: CASSESIYEQYF.

This chain links TRBV2 with TRBJ2-7; D gene uncertain. The V gene lost 6 bases and the J gene lost 2 bases, with 14 bases spanning the gap. In germline, CDR1 is SNHLY, CDR2 FYNNEI. The CDR3 extends over 14 amino acids. Here the CDR3 reads CASSDLRSAYEQYF. CDR3 sequence (DNA): TGTGCCAGCAGCGATCTCCGGAGCGCCTACGAGCAGTACTTC.

The chain joins TRBV6-5 to TRBJ2-5, with D perhaps matching TRBD2 (6 bases). CDR1 and CDR2 (germline): MNHEY, SVGAGI. This CDR3 region has 14 residues. Trimming took 2 bases from V and 2 from J, leaving 9 bases between them. The CDR3 DNA follows: TGTGCCAGCAGTTACGGACTACAACAAGAGACCCAGTACTTC. Its protein product is CASSYGLQQETQYF.

This clone was seen once. The chain employs TRBV27 and TRBJ1-2, with D unclear. Germline V CDR1 and CDR2: MNHEY, SMNVEV (reference sequence). The CDR3 has 13 residues. Trimming stripped 5 bases from V and 4 bases from J, with 11 bases between. The DNA of the CDR3 is TGTGCCAGCAGTCCCGGACCTTCCTATGGCTACACCTTC. Translated: CASSPGPSYGYTF.

V usage is TRBV5-1 and J usage is TRBJ2-5; possible D gene TRBD1, 6 bases. V lost 3 bases, J lost 2 bases, and 14 bases lay in between. CDR3 length: 15 residues. Germline values: CDR1 SGHRS, CDR2 YFSETQ. Here the CDR3 reads CASSSLPGQQETQYF. The CDR3 DNA sequence: TGCGCCAGCAGCTCTCTCCCGGGACAACAAGAGACCCAGTACTTC.

This clone was seen once. The chain uses TRBV28 and TRBJ1-4; TRBD1 might be the D (6 bases). The CDR3 extends over 11 amino acids. V lost 8 bases and J 13 bases, leaving 14 bases between the germline ends. CDR1 MDHEN and CDR2 SYDVKM come from the germline V gene. As DNA, the CDR3 is TGTGCCAGCCAGGGGCAGAAAGGACTGTTTTTT. Residues: CASQGQKGLFF.

The genes are TRBV5-1 and TRBJ2-1; TRBD1 matches at 9 bases. After removal of 4 bases from V and 0 bases from J, the junction contained 2 bases not matched to a gene. The CDR3 is 15 amino acids. Germline V gene data show CDR1 as SGHRS and CDR2 as YFSETQ. CDR3 residues: CASSKTGGSYNEQFF. CDR3 nucleotides: TGCGCCAGCAGCAAGACAGGGGGCTCCTACAATGAGCAGTTCTTC.

In DNA, the CDR3 is TGTGCCAGCAACCCGACAGGGACCACAGATACGCAGTATTTT. This translates into CASNPTGTTDTQYF. The chain couples TRBV6-6 to TRBJ2-3; 7 bases align to TRBD1. Germline trimming cut 7 bases from V and 2 bases from J; bases unmatched to any gene: 6. Germline CDR1 reads MNHNY; CDR2 reads SVGAGI (reference sequence). The CDR3 runs 14 residues.

The chain links TRBV11-2 to TRBJ1-4, with 7 bases aligning to TRBD1. CDR3 length: 15 residues. Trimming took 3 bases from V and 2 from J; bases not matched to a gene: 3. The germline gives CDR1 SGHAT, CDR2 FQNNGV. In nucleotides, the CDR3 is TGTGCCAGCAGCTTCCCGACAGGGACTAATGAAAAACTGTTTTTT. It codes for CASSFPTGTNEKLFF.

The chain combines TRBV6-1 with TRBJ2-7; D may be TRBD2 (5 bases). The CDR3 has 15 residues. Trimming left V 0 bases short and J 2 bases short, with 11 bases between. Germline CDR1 and CDR2: MNHNS and SASEGT. The CDR3 here is CASSEAPGKPYEQYF. CDR3 sequence (DNA): TGTGCCAGCAGTGAAGCCCCCGGGAAGCCCTACGAGCAGTACTTC.

V gene TRBV18 combines with J gene TRBJ2-7, with 7 bases that match TRBD1. CDR3 length equals 14 residues. Trimming took 6 bases from V and 4 from J; bases not matched to a gene: 9. The germline V gene encodes CDR1 KGHSH and CDR2 LQKENI. CDR3 amino acids: CASSPGTEVYEQYF. For the CDR3, the DNA is TGTGCCAGCTCGCCCGGGACAGAGGTATACGAGCAGTACTTC.

The rearrangement joins TRBV28 to TRBJ2-1, with D hard to call. Trimming removed 3 bases at V and 10 bases at J, with 13 bases between. The CDR3 covers 13 residues. Germline-derived CDR1 and CDR2 are MDHEN and SYDVKM. CDR3 sequence (DNA): TGTGCCAGCAGTTTCCCGAGTCCCGGCGAGCAGTTCTTC. This sequence encodes CASSFPSPGEQFF.

The J gene is TRBJ2-1, the V gene TRBV11-2, with 7 positions matching TRBD2. The CDR3 is made up of 16 amino acids. V lost 0 bases to trimming and J lost 4 bases; unmatched junction nucleotides: 6. CDR1 SGHAT and CDR2 FQNNGV come from the germline V gene. The CDR3 nucleotides read TGTGCCAGCAGCTTAGATTGGGGGGAGGGTTACAATGAGCAGTTCTTC. This codes for CASSLDWGEGYNEQFF.

The V gene is TRBV19, the J gene TRBJ2-1; D not resolved. The CDR3 is made up of 15 amino acids. Germline V gene lookup returns CDR1 LNHDA and CDR2 SQIVND (reference sequence). The V end lost 4 bases, the J end lost 1 base, and 11 bases lay between the germline ends. The CDR3, as DNA: TGTGCCAGTAGTACGAAGACCCTGTCCTACAATGAGCAGTTCTTC. Protein: CASSTKTLSYNEQFF. Full variable domain (rest looked up from reference TRBV19 and TRBJ2-1): DGGITQSPKYLFRKEGQNVTLSCEQNLNHDAMYWYRQDPGQGLRLIYYSQIVNDFQKGDIAEGYSVSREKKESFPLTVTSAQKNPTAFYLCASSTKTLSYNEQFFGPGTRLTVL.

The gene calls are TRBV5-8 and TRBJ1-6, with D possibly being TRBD1 (6 bases). The germline V and J ends were trimmed by 4 bases and 8 bases, with 16 bases remaining between them. The germline V gene has CDR1 SGHTS and CDR2 YDEGEE. The CDR3 sequence is 15 residues long. This chain's CDR3 is CASSPRRDNHSPLHF. CDR3 coding DNA: TGTGCCAGCAGCCCACGCCGGGACAACCATTCACCCCTCCACTTT.

The chain joins TRBV11-2 to TRBJ2-5; TRBD2 matches at 10 bases. V lost 1 base and J lost 5; bases outside the gene matches: 10. The CDR3 loop spans 17 amino acids. Germline V CDR1 and CDR2: SGHAT, FQNNGV. DNA for the CDR3: TGTGCCAGCAGCTTAGGGTGGAGCGGGAGGGCCCGGGAGACCCAGTACTTC. Translation: CASSLGWSGRARETQYF.

As to this clone: This sample includes further DNA sequences coding for the same CDR3. The CDR3 bases are TGTGCCAGCAGCCAAGAGCACTATGGCTACACCTTC. Translation gives CASSQEHYGYTF. The chain joins TRBV14 to TRBJ1-2; D gene unclear. Germline V gene lookup returns CDR1 SGHDN and CDR2 FVKESK. This CDR3 has 12 residues. The germline V and J ends were trimmed by 0 bases and 3 bases, with 2 bases remaining between them.

This clone has only a few counts. V usage is TRBV24-1 and J usage is TRBJ2-5; TRBD1 matches at 8 bases. CDR1 and CDR2 from the germline V gene are KGHDR and SFDVKD. CDR3 length: 14 amino acids. V lost 4 bases, J lost 2 bases, and 2 bases stayed unmatched. CDR3 region: CATSERTGQETQYF. DNA for the CDR3: TGTGCCACCAGTGAGCGGACAGGGCAAGAGACCCAGTACTTC.